This T cell receptor (beta chain) was recorded in a study of T cell changes during pregnancy in multiple sclerosis. Profiled with immunoSEQ multiplex PCR; TCRdb holds only in-frame clones, not every one. The sample includes around 57,000 clones, about 90% seen only once; the top ten take 0.15% to 0.2%. V dropped 4 bases and J dropped 6; count of bases not matched to a gene: 7. CDR1 is SGHNT, CDR2 YYREEE, per germline (reference sequence). The CDR3 contains 14 residues. The material sequenced was CD4+ T cells from peripheral blood mononuclear cells, taken after pregnancy. This TCR was recovered from a female donor in good health, enrolled as a control in a pregnancy study. The chain recombines TRBV5-4 with TRBJ1-3, with TRBD1 identical over 7 bases. CDR3 protein: CASSRDRVTNTIYF. The DNA of the CDR3 is TGTGCCAGCAGCCGAGACAGGGTCACAAACACCATATATTTT.